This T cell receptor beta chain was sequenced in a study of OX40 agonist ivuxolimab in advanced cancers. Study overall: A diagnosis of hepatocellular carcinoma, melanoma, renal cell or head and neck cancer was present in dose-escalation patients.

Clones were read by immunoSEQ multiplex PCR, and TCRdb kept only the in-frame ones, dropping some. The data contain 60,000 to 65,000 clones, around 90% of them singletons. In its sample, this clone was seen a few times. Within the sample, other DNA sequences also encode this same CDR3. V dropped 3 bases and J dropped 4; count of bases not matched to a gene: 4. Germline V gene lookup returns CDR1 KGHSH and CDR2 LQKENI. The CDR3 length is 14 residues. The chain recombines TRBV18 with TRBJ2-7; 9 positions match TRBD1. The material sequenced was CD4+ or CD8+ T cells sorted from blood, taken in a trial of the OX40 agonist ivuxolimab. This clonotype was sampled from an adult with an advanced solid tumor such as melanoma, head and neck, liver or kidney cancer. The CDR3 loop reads CASSPGTGLYEQYF. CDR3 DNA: TGTGCCAGCTCACCTGGGACAGGGTTGTACGAGCAGTACTTC. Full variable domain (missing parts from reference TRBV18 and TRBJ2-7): NAGVMQNPRHLVRRRGQEARLRCSPMKGHSHVYWYRQLPEEGLKFMVYLQKENIIDESGMPKERFSAEFPKEGPSILRIQQVVRGDSAAYFCASSPGTGLYEQYFGPGTRLTVT.